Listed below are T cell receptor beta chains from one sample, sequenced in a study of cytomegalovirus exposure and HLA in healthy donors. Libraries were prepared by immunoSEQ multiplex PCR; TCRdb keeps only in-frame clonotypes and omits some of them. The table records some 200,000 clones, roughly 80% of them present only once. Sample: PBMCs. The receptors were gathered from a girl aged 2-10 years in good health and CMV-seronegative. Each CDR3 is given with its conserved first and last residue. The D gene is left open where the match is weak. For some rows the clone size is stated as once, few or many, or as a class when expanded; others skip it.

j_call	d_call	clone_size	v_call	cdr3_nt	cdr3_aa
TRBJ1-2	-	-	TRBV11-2	TGTGCCAGCAGCGGAGGCGGGTCCCATGGCTACACCTTC	CASSGGGSHGYTF
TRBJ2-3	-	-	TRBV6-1	TGTGCCAGCAGTGAAATAGAAGCTAGCACAGATACGCAGTATTTT	CASSEIEASTDTQYF
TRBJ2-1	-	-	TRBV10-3	TGTGCCATCGGGAAGGGGGATGAGCAGTTCTTC	CAIGKGDEQFF
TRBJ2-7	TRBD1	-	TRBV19	TGTGCCAGTAGCCCCTCCGGGACAGCCAAACGATACGAGCAGTACTTC	CASSPSGTAKRYEQYF
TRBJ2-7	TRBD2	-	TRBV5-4	TGTGCCAGCAGCTTGGGGCGGGGGGTTGCCTACGAGCAGTACTTC	CASSLGRGVAYEQYF
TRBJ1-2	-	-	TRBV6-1	TGTGCCAGCAGGGGTACGGGGGGGACAAACTATGGCTACACCTTC	CASRGTGGTNYGYTF
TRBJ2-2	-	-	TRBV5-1	TGCGCCAGCACCCCCCCCTCGGCGGGGACCGGGGAGCTGTTTTTT	CASTPPSAGTGELFF
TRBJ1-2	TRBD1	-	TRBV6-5	TGTGCCAGCAGTTTAACAGGGGGCGCCTCTGGCTACACCTTC	CASSLTGGASGYTF
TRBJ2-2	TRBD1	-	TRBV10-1	TGCGCCAGCAGTGAGACCACAGGGGCAGGGGAGCTGTTTTTT	CASSETTGAGELFF
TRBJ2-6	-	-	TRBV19	TGTGCCAGTAGTATTGGAGGCGCTGGGGCCAACGTCCTGACTTTC	CASSIGGAGANVLTF
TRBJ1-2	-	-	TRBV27	TGTGCCAGCAGGGGAAAGGGGCCTCCCTTCGGCTACACCTTC	CASRGKGPPFGYTF
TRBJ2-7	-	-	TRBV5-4	TGTGCCAGCAGCTACCAAGCGGTCGCGGCTGCCGAGCAGTACTTC	CASSYQAVAAAEQYF
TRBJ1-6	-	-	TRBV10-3	TGTGCCATCAGTGAGCGAGGCTCCTATAATTCACCCCTCCACTTT	CAISERGSYNSPLHF
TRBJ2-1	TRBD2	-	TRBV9	TGTGCCAGCAGCGTAGCCGGGACTAGCGCCAATGAGCAGTTCTTC	CASSVAGTSANEQFF
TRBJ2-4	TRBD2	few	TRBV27	TGTGCCAGCAGTTCTCTAGCGGGGGGTTGGGGCAAAAACATTCAGTACTTC	CASSSLAGGWGKNIQYF
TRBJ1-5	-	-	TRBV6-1	TGTGCCAGCAGTTCAGGGTTCCGGCGGCCCCAGCATTTT	CASSSGFRRPQHF
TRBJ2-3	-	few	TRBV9	TGTGCCAGCAGCGGTTGGGGGGAGCCTAGCACAGATACGCAGTATTTT	CASSGWGEPSTDTQYF
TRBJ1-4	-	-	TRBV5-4	TGTGCCAGCAGCTTGGGCGAGGCAACTAATGAAAAACTGTTTTTT	CASSLGEATNEKLFF
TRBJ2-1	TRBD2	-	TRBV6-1	TGTGCCAGCAGCTTGTACGGGACTAGGAACAATGAGCAGTTCTTC	CASSLYGTRNNEQFF
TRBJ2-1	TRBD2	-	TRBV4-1	TGCGCCAGCAGCCCTGACCCGACTAGCGGGGTTTTTAATGAGCAGTTCTTC	CASSPDPTSGVFNEQFF